This paragraph covers one TCR beta chain sequence. The source of the sample is a study of identical twins. V was cut by 6 bases and J by 4 bases, with 10 bases left in between. This CDR3 is 11 amino acids long. Germline CDR1 and CDR2: DFQATT and SNEGSKA (reference sequence). TCRdb fed the 5' RACE reads into MiXCR, producing one record per CDR3 protein. The sample consists of about 470,000 distinct CDR3 sequences, 20% to 25% of them appearing once. In addition, the sample was reused for a study of T cells expressing NK-cell markers. This second report adds: NKG2C+ dominant clonotype frequencies in 6 or 7 donors were about 1.0-8% of CD8+ T cells.

Sequenced input: CD4+ T cells sorted from blood. The rearrangement uses TRBV20-1 and TRBJ2-7, with D tentatively TRBD2 (5 bases). The source of this sequence is a woman younger than 35 in good health. Here the CDR3 reads CSAETTYEQYF. In nucleotides, the CDR3 is TGCAGTGCCGAGACTACGTACGAGCAGTACTTC.